These T cell receptor beta chains were read from a single sample in a study of cytomegalovirus exposure and HLA in healthy donors. The repertoire was sequenced with immunoSEQ multiplex PCR; TCRdb's copy has only in-frame clones and lacks some. The sample has around 150,000 clones, about 76% seen once; the top ten hold around 3.7%. The sequenced sample was PBMCs. These receptors were taken from a man aged 18 to 30 in good health and CMV-seronegative. Each CDR3 is given with its conserved first and last residue. The order of the fields is V gene, D gene, J gene, clone size, CDR3 protein, CDR3 DNA. A D gene is named only where the DNA matches it firmly. Clone size is given for some rows only: seen once, a few or many times, or a class if the clone is expanded.

>TRBV7-3|NA|TRBJ1-1|NA
CASSPQGQVNTEAFF
TGTGCCAGCAGCCCCCAGGGACAAGTGAACACTGAAGCTTTCTTT
>TRBV21-1|NA|TRBJ1-3|NA
CASSPRGAHRADSGNTIYF
TGTGCCAGCAGCCCCCGGGGTGCCCACAGGGCTGACTCTGGAAACACCATATATTTT
>TRBV30|NA|TRBJ1-5|NA
CAWAADRNQPQHF
TGTGCCTGGGCAGCCGACAGAAATCAGCCCCAGCATTTT
>TRBV7-9|NA|TRBJ1-2|few
CASSPSLGGTIYGYTF
TGTGCCAGCAGCCCCTCACTCGGGGGGACCATCTATGGCTACACCTTC
>TRBV7-9|TRBD1|TRBJ1-1|few
CASSPAVGGISEAFF
TGTGCCAGCAGCCCCGCCGTAGGGGGCATCTCTGAAGCTTTCTTT
>TRBV27|TRBD2|TRBJ2-7|NA
CASSSLAGPSYEQYF
TGTGCCAGCAGTTCTTTAGCGGGGCCCTCCTACGAGCAGTACTTC
>TRBV28|TRBD1|TRBJ1-4|once
CASSPQGTNEKLFF
TGTGCCAGCAGCCCACAGGGGACTAATGAAAAACTGTTTTTT
>TRBV7-8|TRBD1|TRBJ2-7|NA
CASSQGVGRYYEQYF
TGTGCCAGCAGCCAGGGGGTAGGGCGGTATTACGAGCAGTACTTC
>TRBV27|NA|TRBJ1-1|NA
CASSRSLITEAFF
TGTGCCAGCAGTCGTAGTTTAATCACTGAAGCTTTCTTT
>TRBV5-1|NA|TRBJ2-2|NA
CASSLSANTGELFF
TGCGCCAGCAGCTTGAGCGCGAACACCGGGGAGCTGTTTTTT
>TRBV4-1|NA|TRBJ1-5|NA
CASSQVQGSNQPQHF
TGCGCCAGCAGCCAAGTACAGGGAAGCAATCAGCCCCAGCATTTT
>TRBV5-4|TRBD1|TRBJ1-2|once
CASSLIPSPGQGLYGYTF
TGTGCCAGCAGCTTAATCCCCTCCCCGGGACAGGGACTCTATGGCTACACCTTC
>TRBV9|TRBD2|TRBJ2-1|NA
CASSGRGTSGHNEQFF
TGTGCCAGCAGCGGGCGGGGGACTAGCGGACACAATGAGCAGTTCTTC
>TRBV30|NA|TRBJ2-7|NA
CAWSGEVPYEQYF
TGTGCCTGGAGTGGGGAGGTGCCCTACGAGCAGTACTTC
>TRBV7-9|TRBD2|TRBJ2-7|NA
CASSFRLAGSYEQYF
TGTGCCAGCAGCTTTCGGCTAGCGGGCTCCTACGAGCAGTACTTC
>TRBV5-1|NA|TRBJ2-1|NA
CASSVELLYNEQFF
TGCGCCAGCAGCGTGGAGCTCCTCTACAATGAGCAGTTCTTC
>TRBV27|NA|TRBJ1-5|NA
CASSLEGLSNQPQHF
TGTGCCAGCTCCTTGGAAGGACTCTCCAATCAGCCCCAGCATTTT
>TRBV2|TRBD1|TRBJ2-7|NA
CASSGEQGGSYEQYF
TGTGCCAGCAGTGGAGAACAGGGGGGCTCCTACGAGCAGTACTTC
>TRBV29-1|TRBD1|TRBJ2-1|NA
CSVEDQQGTTYNEQFF
TGCAGCGTTGAAGACCAACAGGGGACGACATACAATGAGCAGTTCTTC
>TRBV2|NA|TRBJ1-2|NA
CASRSLGTSDGYTF
TGTGCCAGCAGGTCGCTCGGGACATCGGATGGCTACACCTTC
>TRBV7-3|NA|TRBJ2-3|NA
CASSLKPGLNTDTQYF
TGTGCCAGCAGCTTAAAACCGGGACTCAACACAGATACGCAGTATTTT
>TRBV6-5|NA|TRBJ2-1|NA
CASSYDYNEQFF
TGTGCCAGCAGCTATGATTACAATGAGCAGTTCTTC
>TRBV14|NA|TRBJ1-1|NA
CASSHGMNTEAFF
TGTGCCAGCAGCCACGGGATGAACACTGAAGCTTTCTTT
>TRBV4-2|NA|TRBJ1-3|NA
CASSLSDTIYF
TGTGCCAGCAGCCTGAGTGACACCATATATTTT
>TRBV7-9|TRBD2|TRBJ2-7|few
CASSRTSAPYEQYF
TGTGCCAGCAGCCGGACTAGCGCGCCCTACGAGCAGTACTTC
>TRBV9|NA|TRBJ2-3|NA
CASDSGGDRTDTQYF
TGTGCCAGCGATTCCGGCGGAGACCGCACAGATACGCAGTATTTT
>TRBV7-9|NA|TRBJ2-3|NA
CSSSAIQDTQYF
TGTTCCAGCAGCGCAATACAAGATACGCAGTATTTT
>TRBV6-1|NA|TRBJ1-5|NA
CASSVTGISNQPQHF
TGTGCCAGCAGTGTCACCGGGATTAGCAATCAGCCCCAGCATTTT
>TRBV6-5|TRBD1|TRBJ1-1|NA
CASSYSKSSQGTEAFF
TGTGCCAGCAGTTACTCGAAGAGCTCACAGGGGACTGAAGCTTTCTTT
>TRBV7-7|NA|TRBJ2-3|NA
CASSDLGTPDTQYF
TGTGCCAGCAGCGACCTAGGGACTCCCGATACGCAGTATTTT
>TRBV27|TRBD1|TRBJ1-3|NA
CASSPRTGFSGNTIYF
TGTGCCAGCAGTCCCCGGACAGGGTTCTCTGGAAACACCATATATTTT
>TRBV19|TRBD1|TRBJ1-2|NA
CASSVRGQAYGYTF
TGTGCCAGTAGTGTCCGGGGACAGGCCTATGGCTACACCTTC
>TRBV29-1|TRBD2|TRBJ2-1|NA
CSVLAGEVEQFF
TGCAGCGTTCTAGCGGGAGAAGTTGAGCAGTTCTTC
>TRBV30|NA|TRBJ1-6|NA
CAWSGQGIGNSPLHF
TGTGCCTGGAGTGGGCAAGGAATCGGGAATTCACCCCTCCACTTT
>TRBV7-3|TRBD2|TRBJ2-3|NA
CASSLLGLSTDTQYF
TGTGCCAGCAGCTTACTGGGACTATCCACAGATACGCAGTATTTT
>TRBV4-1|TRBD1|TRBJ2-5|NA
CASSQERPGGETQYF
TGCGCCAGCAGCCAAGAGCGCCCAGGGGGAGAGACCCAGTACTTC
>TRBV7-7|NA|TRBJ2-5|NA
CASSSDGTPARETQYF
TGTGCCAGCAGCTCCGACGGGACTCCCGCGAGGGAGACCCAGTACTTC
>TRBV6-5|NA|TRBJ2-5|NA
CASRETGRWETQYF
TGTGCCAGCAGAGAGACAGGGAGGTGGGAGACCCAGTACTTC
>TRBV11-2|NA|TRBJ1-1|NA
CASSLDHIWGDSNTEAFF
TGTGCCAGCAGCTTAGATCACATATGGGGGGACTCGAACACTGAAGCTTTCTTT
>TRBV4-1|NA|TRBJ2-1|few
CASSPGYNEQFF
TGCGCCAGCAGCCCGGGGTACAATGAGCAGTTCTTC
>TRBV5-1|NA|TRBJ2-5|few
CASSLGGGRETQYF
TGCGCCAGCAGCTTGGGGGGGGGCCGAGAGACCCAGTACTTC
>TRBV5-6|TRBD1|TRBJ1-1|NA
CASSLPGQGANTEAFF
TGTGCCAGCAGCTTGCCGGGACAGGGGGCGAACACTGAAGCTTTCTTT
>TRBV6-6|NA|TRBJ1-5|NA
CASTNRDRPVEQPQHF
TGTGCCAGCACCAACAGAGACAGGCCTGTCGAACAGCCCCAGCATTTT
>TRBV4-2|TRBD1|TRBJ2-3|NA
CASSGGTDTQYF
TGTGCCAGTTCAGGGGGCACGGATACGCAGTATTTT
>TRBV27|TRBD1|TRBJ1-5|once
CASRTGTGGSNQPQHF
TGTGCCAGCAGGACCGGGACAGGAGGTAGCAATCAGCCCCAGCATTTT
>TRBV5-4|NA|TRBJ2-6|NA
CASSRAGGSGANVLTF
TGTGCCAGCAGCCGGGCCGGAGGGTCTGGGGCCAACGTCCTGACTTTC
>TRBV7-9|TRBD1|TRBJ2-7|NA
CASSLGRTGAGEQYF
TGTGCCAGCAGCTTAGGCCGGACAGGGGCAGGGGAGCAGTACTTC